Listed below are T cell receptor beta chains from one sample, sequenced in a study of shared clonotypes between healthy human individuals. The method was immunoSEQ multiplex PCR; TCRdb's version includes in-frame clones alone and lacks a portion of them. The sample lists over a million clones; more than 95% were seen once. The sample consisted of naive CD4+ T cells sorted from blood. Every receptor here comes from a man aged 30 to 39 in good health. Both conserved end residues are part of each CDR3. The D gene is left open where the match is weak. Clone size is shown for a subset of rows, as once, few, many or a class of expanded clone.

clone_size	cdr3_length	v_call	d_call	j_call	cdr3_nt	cdr3_aa
.	15	TRBV21-1	.	TRBJ2-7	TGTGCCAGCAGCAAGATTCAGGGCGCGGACTACGAGCAGTACTTC	CASSKIQGADYEQYF
.	14	TRBV11-1	.	TRBJ1-3	TGTGCCAGCAGCTTAACGGGGTACGGAAACACCATATATTTT	CASSLTGYGNTIYF
.	14	TRBV2	TRBD2	TRBJ2-7	TGTGCCAGCAGTGAGCGGGAGCTAATCTACGAGCAGTACTTC	CASSERELIYEQYF
.	14	TRBV4-2	.	TRBJ2-1	TGTGCCAGCAGCCCAAGACCCGTCCGCAATGAGCAGTTCTTC	CASSPRPVRNEQFF
.	14	TRBV7-2	TRBD1	TRBJ2-7	TGTGCCAGCAGGCAGGACAGGGACTCCTACGAGCAGTACTTC	CASRQDRDSYEQYF
.	17	TRBV11-2	TRBD2	TRBJ2-7	TGTGCCAGCAGCGGAAGAGTAGTAGGGCTAGCGGGAATCGAGCAGTACTTC	CASSGRVVGLAGIEQYF
.	14	TRBV11-2	TRBD1	TRBJ1-2	TGTGCCAGCACTGCGACAGGGGGATTCTATGGCTACACCTTC	CASTATGGFYGYTF
.	14	TRBV9	.	TRBJ2-2	TGTGCCAGCAGCGTAGTTTCGGGCACCGGGGAGCTGTTTTTT	CASSVVSGTGELFF
.	10	TRBV19	.	TRBJ2-1	TGTGCCAGTGGAATCAATGAGCAGTTCTTC	CASGINEQFF
once	14	TRBV9	.	TRBJ2-3	TGTGCCAGCAGCGTAGACATGAGCACAGATACGCAGTATTTT	CASSVDMSTDTQYF
.	14	TRBV7-2	TRBD1	TRBJ2-7	TGTGCCAGCAGCTTAGGGACAGGACCCTACGAGCAGTACTTC	CASSLGTGPYEQYF
.	15	TRBV5-1	.	TRBJ2-1	TGCGCCAGCAGCCAATTAGAGTCAGGGAGCGATGAGCAGTTCTTC	CASSQLESGSDEQFF
.	16	TRBV11-3	.	TRBJ2-1	TGTGCCAGCAGCTTAGGGCAGGCCAGCCTTTACAATGAGCAGTTCTTC	CASSLGQASLYNEQFF
.	12	TRBV28	.	TRBJ2-1	TGTGCCAGCAGTTTATCATACGGGGAGCAGTTCTTC	CASSLSYGEQFF
.	14	TRBV18	.	TRBJ1-5	TGTGCCAGCTCACGCTACGGAAACAATCAGCCCCAGCATTTT	CASSRYGNNQPQHF
.	17	TRBV10-1	.	TRBJ2-1	TGCGCCAGCAGTGAGTCTCAGGGCTGGGGCGTGGGAAATGAGCAGTTCTTC	CASSESQGWGVGNEQFF
.	14	TRBV18	.	TRBJ2-1	TGTGCCAGCTCAAGTCTCGGGGGCCACAATGAGCAGTTCTTC	CASSSLGGHNEQFF
.	13	TRBV29-1	TRBD2	TRBJ2-3	TGCAGCGTCACCGGGACTATCACAGATACGCAGTATTTT	CSVTGTITDTQYF
few	15	TRBV6-5	.	TRBJ1-5	TGTGCCAGCGGGGGGAGCGGGGGGCCAAATCAGCCCCAGCATTTT	CASGGSGGPNQPQHF
.	16	TRBV5-1	TRBD2	TRBJ2-1	TGCGCCAGCAGCTTGGCCAGGGCGGGAGCGGGGAATGAGCAGTTCTTC	CASSLARAGAGNEQFF
.	15	TRBV6-5	TRBD1	TRBJ1-4	TGTGCCAGCAGCAGGACATTCGGGACAGCCGAAAAACTGTTTTTT	CASSRTFGTAEKLFF
.	14	TRBV7-2	TRBD2	TRBJ2-1	TGTGCCAGCAGCTTAGTCCTAGCGGTCAATGAGCAGTTCTTC	CASSLVLAVNEQFF
.	14	TRBV7-6	TRBD1	TRBJ1-4	TGTGCCAGCAGCTTAAGGACAGGGGAGGAAAAACTGTTTTTT	CASSLRTGEEKLFF
.	14	TRBV6-1	TRBD1	TRBJ2-7	TGTGCCAGCAGTGGGGGACAGGCATCCTACGAGCAGTACTTC	CASSGGQASYEQYF
.	16	TRBV2	TRBD1	TRBJ1-5	TGTGCCAGCAGTACGTCTGACAGGGGTCCCAATCAGCCCCAGCATTTT	CASSTSDRGPNQPQHF
.	14	TRBV9	.	TRBJ2-5	TGTGCCAGCAGTGTAGGCCTGGCGGAGGAGACCCAGTACTTC	CASSVGLAEETQYF
.	15	TRBV6-1	TRBD2	TRBJ2-7	TGTGCCAGCAGTGAAGGGGCGGGAGGATTATACGAGCAGTACTTC	CASSEGAGGLYEQYF
.	11	TRBV2	.	TRBJ2-7	TGTGCCAGCAGTGAAGTTACCGAGCAGTACTTC	CASSEVTEQYF
once	16	TRBV19	TRBD1	TRBJ2-5	TGTGCCAGTAGTCGAGGGTTTAGGGACAGGGGGGAGACCCAGTACTTC	CASSRGFRDRGETQYF
.	15	TRBV5-1	.	TRBJ2-1	TGCGCCAGCAGCTCGGACCAGAGCTCCTACAATGAGCAGTTCTTC	CASSSDQSSYNEQFF
.	15	TRBV6-5	.	TRBJ1-2	TGTGCCAGCAGTTCAATTGGAGGGTTACCCGATCGTGACACCTTC	CASSSIGGLPDRDTF
.	16	TRBV28	TRBD1	TRBJ1-1	TGTGCCAGCAGTTTACAGGGAGACAGGGAGAACACTGAAGCTTTCTTT	CASSLQGDRENTEAFF
.	15	TRBV15	TRBD2	TRBJ2-2	TGTGCCACCAGCAGAGGAGTAGCGGGAGGCGGGGAGCTGTTTTTT	CATSRGVAGGGELFF
.	16	TRBV7-9	TRBD2	TRBJ2-3	TGTGCCAGCAGCTTGAGCGGGGGTACTAGCACAGATACGCAGTATTTT	CASSLSGGTSTDTQYF
.	16	TRBV5-4	.	TRBJ1-5	TGTGCCAGCAGCTTGTTGGGACACTCTCCCAATCAGCCCCAGCATTTT	CASSLLGHSPNQPQHF
.	15	TRBV7-2	TRBD2	TRBJ2-7	TGTGCCAGCAGCCTGCTGGGCGGGAGGGTGTACGAGCAGTACTTC	CASSLLGGRVYEQYF
.	16	TRBV11-2	.	TRBJ2-5	TGTGCCAGCAGCTTAGATGAAACACTATGGGGAGAGACCCAGTACTTC	CASSLDETLWGETQYF
.	15	TRBV28	.	TRBJ2-7	TGTGCCAGCACCCCGCAGGGACCGAGCACATACGAGCAGTACTTC	CASTPQGPSTYEQYF
.	13	TRBV14	.	TRBJ1-5	TGTGCCAGCAGCCAAGACACGGTCCAGCCCCAGCATTTT	CASSQDTVQPQHF
.	13	TRBV27	.	TRBJ1-1	TGTGCCAGCAGTTTGTGGCGGGACACTGAAGCTTTCTTT	CASSLWRDTEAFF
.	16	TRBV6-1	TRBD1	TRBJ1-1	TGTGCCAGCAGTGAAACCAGGGGGCTGCGGGGGACTGAAGCTTTCTTT	CASSETRGLRGTEAFF
.	14	TRBV15	.	TRBJ1-3	TGTGCCACCAGCACAGGGGCGGGGGGAAACACCATATATTTT	CATSTGAGGNTIYF
.	12	TRBV5-8	.	TRBJ1-2	TGTGCCAGCAGGTTGGACATCCTGGGCTACACCTTC	CASRLDILGYTF
.	15	TRBV7-9	.	TRBJ1-1	TGTGCCAGCAGCCCGACGGGAAGGGGGACCACTGAAGCTTTCTTT	CASSPTGRGTTEAFF
once	18	TRBV7-8	.	TRBJ2-1	TGTGCCAGCAGCCCCCGGTTGGGGGGCTCCGGCTCCTACAATGAGCAGTTCTTC	CASSPRLGGSGSYNEQFF
.	14	TRBV5-1	TRBD2	TRBJ2-3	TGCGCCAGCAGGGGACTAGCGGGAGCAGATACGCAGTATTTT	CASRGLAGADTQYF
.	14	TRBV2	.	TRBJ2-5	.	CASSILEGAETQYF
.	19	TRBV2	.	TRBJ1-2	TGTGCCAGCACCGGCCATCAGGGGCGTTCTTTCCTGACCTCCTATGGCTACACCTTC	CASTGHQGRSFLTSYGYTF
.	14	TRBV6-5	.	TRBJ2-5	TGTGCCAGCAGAAAAGGACAGTTTGTACAGACCCAGTACTTC	CASRKGQFVQTQYF
.	13	TRBV19	.	TRBJ1-5	TGTGCCAGTAGTGCGCCGGATTTCGGCCCCCAGCATTTT	CASSAPDFGPQHF
.	15	TRBV2	TRBD2	TRBJ2-1	TGTGCCAGCAGGGGGGGACTAGCGGTGGGCAATGAGCAGTTCTTC	CASRGGLAVGNEQFF
.	15	TRBV9	.	TRBJ2-4	TGTGCCAGCAGCGTAGTAGGTTGGGTGACGGACATTCAGTACTTC	CASSVVGWVTDIQYF
.	15	TRBV28	.	TRBJ2-5	TGTGCCAGCAGTATCTACCGGGCGCTACAAGAGACCCAGTACTTC	CASSIYRALQETQYF
.	12	TRBV9	.	TRBJ2-3	TGTGCCAGCAGCGTAGTGGGGGCGACGCAGTATTTT	CASSVVGATQYF